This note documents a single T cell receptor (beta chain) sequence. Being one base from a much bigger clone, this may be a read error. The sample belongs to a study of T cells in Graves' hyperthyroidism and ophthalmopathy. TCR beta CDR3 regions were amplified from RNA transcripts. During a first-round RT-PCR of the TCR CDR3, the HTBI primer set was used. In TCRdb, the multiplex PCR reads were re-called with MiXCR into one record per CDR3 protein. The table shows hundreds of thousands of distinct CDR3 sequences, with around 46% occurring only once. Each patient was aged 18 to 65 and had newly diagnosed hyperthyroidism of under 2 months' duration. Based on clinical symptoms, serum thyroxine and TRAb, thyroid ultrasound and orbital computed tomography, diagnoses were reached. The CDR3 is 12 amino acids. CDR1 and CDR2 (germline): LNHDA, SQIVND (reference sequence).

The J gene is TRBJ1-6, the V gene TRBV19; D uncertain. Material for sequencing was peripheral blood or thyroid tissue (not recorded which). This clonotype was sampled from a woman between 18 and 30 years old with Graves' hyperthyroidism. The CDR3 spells CACSIEDSPLHF. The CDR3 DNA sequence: TGTGCCTGTAGTATAGAGGATTCACCCCTCCACTTT.